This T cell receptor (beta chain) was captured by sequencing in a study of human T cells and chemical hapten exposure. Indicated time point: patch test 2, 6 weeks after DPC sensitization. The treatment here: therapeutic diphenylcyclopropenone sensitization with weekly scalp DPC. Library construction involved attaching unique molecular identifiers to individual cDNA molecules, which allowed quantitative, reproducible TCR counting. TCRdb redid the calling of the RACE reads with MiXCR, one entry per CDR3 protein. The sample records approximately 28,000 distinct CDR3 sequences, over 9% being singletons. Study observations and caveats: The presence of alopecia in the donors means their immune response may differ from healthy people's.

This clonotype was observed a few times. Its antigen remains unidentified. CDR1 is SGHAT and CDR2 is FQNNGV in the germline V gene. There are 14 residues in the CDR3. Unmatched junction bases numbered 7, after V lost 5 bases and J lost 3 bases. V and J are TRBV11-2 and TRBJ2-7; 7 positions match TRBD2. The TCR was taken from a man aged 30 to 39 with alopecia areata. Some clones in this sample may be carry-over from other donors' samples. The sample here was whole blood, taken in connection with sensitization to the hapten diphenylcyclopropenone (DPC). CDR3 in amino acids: CASSPGTTNYEQYF. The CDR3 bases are TGTGCCAGCAGCCCCGGGACTACTAACTACGAGCAGTACTTC. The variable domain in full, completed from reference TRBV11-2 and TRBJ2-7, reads EAGVAQSPRYKIIEKRQSVAFWCNPISGHATLYWYQQILGQGPKLLIQFQNNGVVDDSQLPKDRFSAERLKGVDSTLKIQPAKLEDSAVYLCASSPGTTNYEQYFGPGTRLTVT.